The entry below gives a single T cell receptor beta chain sequence along with its context. Its target is unknown. The sample comes from a study of post-analysis software for immune sequencing data. Study-level findings and limits: Patients had higher frequencies than controls of roughly five TRBV segments, including TRBV5-6, TRBV5-1 and TRBV20-1. Normalized Chao1 diversity was significantly reduced in patients versus controls. Samples made in the same batch grouped tightly together by F measure.

Incorporated into the TCR beta cDNA libraries were unique molecular identifiers, which served to reduce PCR and sequencing biases. TCRdb re-derived calls from the PCR reads in MiXCR, one entry per CDR3 protein. The sample has about 500,000 distinct CDR3 sequences; 45% are singletons. Germline V gives CDR1 ENHRY, CDR2 SYGVKD. The J segment lost 7 bases and the V segment lost 2 bases, leaving 7 bases of the junction unmatched. The CDR3 is 15 residues long. Sequenced sample: blood. The TCR originated in a girl aged 10-17 years with multiple sclerosis. The chain joins TRBV10-3 to TRBJ2-7; 11 bases are a match to TRBD1. The CDR3 spells CAISEPGTGGWEQYF. The CDR3 region has the DNA TGTGCCATCAGTGAGCCCGGGACAGGGGGATGGGAGCAGTACTTC.